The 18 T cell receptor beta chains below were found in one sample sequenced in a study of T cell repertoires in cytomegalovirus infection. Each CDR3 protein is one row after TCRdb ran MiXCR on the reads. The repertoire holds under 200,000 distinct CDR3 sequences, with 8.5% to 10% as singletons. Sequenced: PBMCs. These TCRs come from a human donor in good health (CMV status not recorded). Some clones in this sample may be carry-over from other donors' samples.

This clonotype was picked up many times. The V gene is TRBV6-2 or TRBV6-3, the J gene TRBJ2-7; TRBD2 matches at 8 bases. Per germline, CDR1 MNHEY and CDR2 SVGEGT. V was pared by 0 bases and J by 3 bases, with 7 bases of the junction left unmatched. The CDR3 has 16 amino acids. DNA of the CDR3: TGTGCCAGCAGTTACTCGCGGAGCGGGAGTTTCTACGAGCAGTACTTC. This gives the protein CASSYSRSGSFYEQYF.

Written as DNA, the CDR3 is TGTGCCAGCAGTTTTCTCACAGGGGGTAGTTCGGGCTATGGCTACACCTTC. This sequence encodes CASSFLTGGSSGYGYTF. This chain connects TRBV28 to TRBJ1-2, with TRBD1 matching over 8 bases. This CDR3 has 17 residues. Germline CDR1 reads MDHEN; CDR2 reads SYDVKM. The ends lost 3 bases at V and 4 bases at J; junction bases unmatched: 13.

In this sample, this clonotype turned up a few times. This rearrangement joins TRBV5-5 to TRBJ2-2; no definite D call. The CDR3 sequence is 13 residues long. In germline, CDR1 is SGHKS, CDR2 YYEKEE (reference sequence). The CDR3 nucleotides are TGTGCTACGGCCGGGTGGAACACCGGGGAGCTGTTTTTT. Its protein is CATAGWNTGELFF. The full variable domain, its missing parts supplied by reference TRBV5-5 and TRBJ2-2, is DAGVTQSPTHLIKTRGQQVTLRCSPISGHKSVSWYQQVLGQGPQFIFQYYEKEERGRGNFPDRFSARQFPNYSSELNVNALLLGDSALYLCATAGWNTGELFFGEGSRLTVL.

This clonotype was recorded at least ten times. The DNA for the CDR3 is TGTGCCTCGGGGGAGACCCAGTACTTC. Amino acid sequence: CASGETQYF. The chain has TRBV7-8 and TRBJ2-5; possible D gene TRBD2, 5 bases. This CDR3 has 9 amino acids. Germline V gene sequence: CDR1 SGHVS, CDR2 FQNEAQ. V lost 11 bases, J lost 5 bases, and 6 bases lay in between.

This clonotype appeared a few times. CDR3 amino acids: CASSLAGEDYGYTF. The CDR3, as DNA: TGTGCCAGCAGCTTAGCAGGGGAGGACTATGGCTACACCTTC. The rearrangement uses TRBV7-9 and TRBJ1-2; tentative D call: TRBD1 (5 bases). Trimming left V 0 bases short and J 3 bases short, with 8 bases between. Germline V gene data show CDR1 as SEHNR and CDR2 as FQNEAQ (reference sequence). The CDR3 totals 14 residues.

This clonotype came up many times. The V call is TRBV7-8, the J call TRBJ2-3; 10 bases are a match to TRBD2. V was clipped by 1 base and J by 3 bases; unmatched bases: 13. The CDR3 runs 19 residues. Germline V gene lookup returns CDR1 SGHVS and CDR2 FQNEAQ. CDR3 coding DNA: TGTGCCAGCAGCTTAGTAGACCACTCACTAGCGGGATGGACAGATACGCAGTATTTT. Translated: CASSLVDHSLAGWTDTQYF.

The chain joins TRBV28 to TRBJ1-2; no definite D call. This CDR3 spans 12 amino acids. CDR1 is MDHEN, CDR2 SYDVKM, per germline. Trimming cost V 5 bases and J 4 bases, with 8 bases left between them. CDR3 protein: CASSPGLYGYTF. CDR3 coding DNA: TGTGCCAGCAGTCCCGGTCTCTATGGCTACACCTTC.

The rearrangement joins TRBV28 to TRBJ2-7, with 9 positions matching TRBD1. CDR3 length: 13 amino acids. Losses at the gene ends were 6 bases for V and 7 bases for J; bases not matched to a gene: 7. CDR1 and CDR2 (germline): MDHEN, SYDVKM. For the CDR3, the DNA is TGTGCCAGCAGGACAGGGGGTTCATGGGAGCAGTACTTC. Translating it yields CASRTGGSWEQYF.

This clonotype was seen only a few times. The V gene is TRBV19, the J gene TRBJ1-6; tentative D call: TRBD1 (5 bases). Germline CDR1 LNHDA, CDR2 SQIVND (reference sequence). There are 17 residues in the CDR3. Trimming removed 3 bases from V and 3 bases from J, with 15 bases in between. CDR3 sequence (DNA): TGTGCCAGTAGTATGAAAGGGGCAGGTGACTATAATTCACCCCTCCACTTT. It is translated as CASSMKGAGDYNSPLHF.

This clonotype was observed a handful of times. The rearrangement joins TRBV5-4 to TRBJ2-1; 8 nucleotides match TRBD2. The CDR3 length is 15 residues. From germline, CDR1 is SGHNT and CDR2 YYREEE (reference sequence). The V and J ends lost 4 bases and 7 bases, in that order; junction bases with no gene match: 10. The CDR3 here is CASSKAGVAGNEQFF. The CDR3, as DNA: TGTGCCAGCAGCAAAGCGGGGGTAGCCGGAAATGAGCAGTTCTTC.

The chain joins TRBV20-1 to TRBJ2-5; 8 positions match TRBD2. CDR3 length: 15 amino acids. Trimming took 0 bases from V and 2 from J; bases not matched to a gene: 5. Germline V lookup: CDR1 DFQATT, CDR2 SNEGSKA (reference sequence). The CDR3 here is CSAREVAGLQETQYF. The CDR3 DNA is TGCAGTGCTAGAGAGGTAGCGGGGCTACAAGAGACCCAGTACTTC.

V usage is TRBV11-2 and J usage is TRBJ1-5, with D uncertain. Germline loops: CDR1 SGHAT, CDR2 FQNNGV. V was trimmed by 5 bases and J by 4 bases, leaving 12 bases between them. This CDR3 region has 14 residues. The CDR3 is CASSRTARNQPQHF. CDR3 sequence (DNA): TGTGCCAGCAGCCGGACCGCGAGAAATCAGCCCCAGCATTTT. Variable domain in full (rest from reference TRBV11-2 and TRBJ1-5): EAGVAQSPRYKIIEKRQSVAFWCNPISGHATLYWYQQILGQGPKLLIQFQNNGVVDDSQLPKDRFSAERLKGVDSTLKIQPAKLEDSAVYLCASSRTARNQPQHFGDGTRLSIL.

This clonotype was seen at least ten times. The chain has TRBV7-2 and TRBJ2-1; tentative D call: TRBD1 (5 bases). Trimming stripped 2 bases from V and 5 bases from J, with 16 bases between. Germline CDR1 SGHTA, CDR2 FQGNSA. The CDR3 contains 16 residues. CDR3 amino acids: CASSLIGQHPNNEQFF. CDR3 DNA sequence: TGTGCCAGCAGCTTAATAGGACAACACCCAAACAATGAGCAGTTCTTC.

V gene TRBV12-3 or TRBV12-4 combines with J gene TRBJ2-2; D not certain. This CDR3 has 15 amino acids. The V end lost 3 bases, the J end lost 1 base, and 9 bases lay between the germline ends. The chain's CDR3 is CASSFPTMNTGELFF. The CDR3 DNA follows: TGTGCCAGCAGTTTTCCGACAATGAACACCGGGGAGCTGTTTTTT.

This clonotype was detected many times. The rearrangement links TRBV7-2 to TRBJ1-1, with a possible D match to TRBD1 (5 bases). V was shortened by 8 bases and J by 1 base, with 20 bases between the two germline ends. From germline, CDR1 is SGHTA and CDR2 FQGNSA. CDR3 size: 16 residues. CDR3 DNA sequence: TGTGCCAGCCTCAGGGAGAGTAGCAATTCGAACACTGAAGCTTTCTTT. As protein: CASLRESSNSNTEAFF.

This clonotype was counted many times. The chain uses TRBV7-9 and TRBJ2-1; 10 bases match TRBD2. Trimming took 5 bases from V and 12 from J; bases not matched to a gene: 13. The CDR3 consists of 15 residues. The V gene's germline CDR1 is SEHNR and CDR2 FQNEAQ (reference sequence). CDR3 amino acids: CASSRSGRAGGGQFF. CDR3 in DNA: TGTGCCAGCAGCCGAAGCGGGAGGGCAGGGGGTGGGCAGTTCTTC. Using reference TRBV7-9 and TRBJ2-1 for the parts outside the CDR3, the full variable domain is DTGVSQNPRHKITKRGQNVTFRCDPISEHNRLYWYRQTLGQGPEFLTYFQNEAQLEKSRLLSDRFSAERPKGSFSTLEIQRTEQGDSAMYLCASSRSGRAGGGQFFGPGTRLTVL.

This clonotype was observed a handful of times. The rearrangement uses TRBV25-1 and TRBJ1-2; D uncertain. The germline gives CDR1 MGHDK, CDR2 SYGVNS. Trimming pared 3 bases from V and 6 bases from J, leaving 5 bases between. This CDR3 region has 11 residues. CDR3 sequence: CASSEANGYTF. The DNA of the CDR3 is TGTGCCAGCAGTGAGGCCAATGGCTACACCTTC.

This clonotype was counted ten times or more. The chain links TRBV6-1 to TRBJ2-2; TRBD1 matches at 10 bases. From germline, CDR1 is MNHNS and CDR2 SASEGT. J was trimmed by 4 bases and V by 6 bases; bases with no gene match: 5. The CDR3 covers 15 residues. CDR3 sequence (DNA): TGTGCCAGCAGCCGTAGGACAGGGGGCACCGGGGAGCTGTTTTTT. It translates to CASSRRTGGTGELFF.